Listed here are 6 T cell receptor beta chains from one sample, sequenced in a study of beta chain features in type 1 diabetes. Of the isolated RNA, all was reverse transcribed, and so the sequenced material was expressed TCRB transcripts. The repertoire was sequenced with immunoSEQ multiplex PCR; TCRdb's copy has only in-frame clones and lacks some. This repertoire shows 900,000 or so clones, roughly 15% found once; its top ten account for 0.023%. The sequenced sample consisted of naive CD4+ T cells from blood. These receptors were taken from a woman under 30 in good health.

This clone has only a few counts. The chain employs TRBV27 and TRBJ2-5; D possibly corresponds to TRBD1 (6 bases). Germline CDR1 reads MNHEY; CDR2 reads SMNVEV (reference sequence). The CDR3 length is 14 residues. Trimming took 4 bases from V and 4 from J, leaving 13 bases between them. DNA of the CDR3: TGTGCCAGCAGTTACAGGGTTGGGATAGAGACCCAGTACTTC. Amino acids: CASSYRVGIETQYF.

The chain combines TRBV5-4 with TRBJ2-1; 10 positions match TRBD2. Per germline, CDR1 SGHNT and CDR2 YYREEE (reference sequence). The CDR3 extends over 16 amino acids. V lost 5 bases to trimming and J lost 5 bases; unmatched junction nucleotides: 10. The CDR3 loop reads CASRYQLAGRDNEQFF. Written as DNA, the CDR3 is TGTGCCAGCAGGTACCAACTAGCGGGAAGGGACAATGAGCAGTTCTTC. The full variable domain, with the rest looked up from reference TRBV5-4 and TRBJ2-1, is ETGVTQSPTHLIKTRGQQVTLRCSSQSGHNTVSWYQQALGQGPQFIFQYYREEENGRGNFPPRFSGLQFPNYSSELNVNALELDDSALYLCASRYQLAGRDNEQFFGPGTRLTVL.

There are a few counts of this clone. This rearrangement joins TRBV5-1 to TRBJ2-5, with D maybe TRBD2 (5 bases). The V gene's germline CDR1 is SGHRS and CDR2 YFSETQ. Trimming removed 4 bases from V and 1 base from J, with 26 bases in between. This CDR3 spans 19 amino acids. The CDR3 nucleotides are TGCGCCAGCAGCCACCCCCCGCGCCCCGTCCGGGATCCCCAAGAGACCCAGTACTTC. It specifies CASSHPPRPVRDPQETQYF.

This clone appeared a few times. The genes are TRBV20-1 and TRBJ1-2, with D unresolved. Germline lookup yields CDR1 DFQATT and CDR2 SNEGSKA (reference sequence). The CDR3 has 11 residues. The V end was cut by 6 bases, the J end by 4 bases, with 9 bases between. CDR3: CSARRPYGYTF. The DNA of the CDR3 is TGCAGTGCGAGACGGCCCTATGGCTACACCTTC.

The CDR3 reads CASSEPGLYNEQFF. For the CDR3, the DNA is TGTGCCAGCAGTGAACCAGGATTATACAATGAGCAGTTCTTC. V usage is TRBV25-1 and J usage is TRBJ2-1; D gene ambiguous. Germline CDR1 reads MGHDK; CDR2 reads SYGVNS. Trimming stripped 2 bases from V and 4 bases from J, with 9 bases between. The CDR3 spans 14 residues.

The gene calls are TRBV7-2 and TRBJ2-3; D perhaps matches TRBD2 (6 bases). The CDR3 extends over 12 amino acids. V dropped 8 bases and J dropped 3 bases, with 9 bases sitting between them. Germline-derived CDR1 and CDR2 are SGHTA and FQGNSA. The DNA of the CDR3 is TGTGCCAGCGGGCGGGGAACAGATACGCAGTATTTT. Amino acid sequence: CASGRGTDTQYF.